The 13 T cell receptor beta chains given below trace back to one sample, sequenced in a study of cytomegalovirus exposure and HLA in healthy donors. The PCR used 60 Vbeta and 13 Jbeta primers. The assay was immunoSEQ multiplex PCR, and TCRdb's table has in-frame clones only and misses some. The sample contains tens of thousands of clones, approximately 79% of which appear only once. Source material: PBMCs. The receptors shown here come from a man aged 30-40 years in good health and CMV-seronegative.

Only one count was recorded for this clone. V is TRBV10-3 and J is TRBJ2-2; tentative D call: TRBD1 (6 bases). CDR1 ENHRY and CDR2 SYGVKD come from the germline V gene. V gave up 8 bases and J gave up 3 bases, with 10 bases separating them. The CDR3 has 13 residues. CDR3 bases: TGTGCCATCTCAGGGGAGTACACCGGGGAGCTGTTTTTT. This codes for CAISGEYTGELFF.

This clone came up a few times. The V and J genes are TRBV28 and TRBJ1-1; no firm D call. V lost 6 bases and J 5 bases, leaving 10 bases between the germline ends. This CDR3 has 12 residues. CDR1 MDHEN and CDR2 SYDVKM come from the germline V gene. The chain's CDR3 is CASRPPGTEAFF. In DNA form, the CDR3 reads TGTGCCAGCAGGCCCCCGGGGACTGAAGCTTTCTTT.

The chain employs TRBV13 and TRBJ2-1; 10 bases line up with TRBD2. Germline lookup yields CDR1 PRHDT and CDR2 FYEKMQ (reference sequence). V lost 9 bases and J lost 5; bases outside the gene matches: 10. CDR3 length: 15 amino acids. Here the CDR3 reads CASFKLAGFNNEQFF. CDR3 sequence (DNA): TGTGCCAGTTTTAAACTAGCGGGGTTTAACAATGAGCAGTTCTTC.

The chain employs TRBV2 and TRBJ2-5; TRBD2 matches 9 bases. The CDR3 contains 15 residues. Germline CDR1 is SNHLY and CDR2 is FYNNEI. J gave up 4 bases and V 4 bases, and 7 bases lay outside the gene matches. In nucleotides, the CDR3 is TGTGCCAGCAGTGCGGCGCGGGGGGGGAGAGAGACCCAGTACTTC. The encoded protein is CASSAARGGRETQYF.

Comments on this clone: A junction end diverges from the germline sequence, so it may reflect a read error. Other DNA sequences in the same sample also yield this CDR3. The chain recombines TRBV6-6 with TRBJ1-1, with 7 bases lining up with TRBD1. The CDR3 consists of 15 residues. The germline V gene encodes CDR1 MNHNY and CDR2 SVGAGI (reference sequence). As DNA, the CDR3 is TGTGCCAGCAGTTATCGGGGACAGAGGGACACTGAGGCTTTCTTT. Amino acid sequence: CASSYRGQRDTEAFF.

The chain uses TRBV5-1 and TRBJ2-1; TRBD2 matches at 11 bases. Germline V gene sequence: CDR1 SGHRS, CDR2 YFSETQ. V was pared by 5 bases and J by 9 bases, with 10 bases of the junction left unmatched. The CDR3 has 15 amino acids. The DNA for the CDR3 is TGCGCCAGCAGTTTGACTAGCGGGGAGGGCGGTGAGCAGTTCTTC. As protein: CASSLTSGEGGEQFF.

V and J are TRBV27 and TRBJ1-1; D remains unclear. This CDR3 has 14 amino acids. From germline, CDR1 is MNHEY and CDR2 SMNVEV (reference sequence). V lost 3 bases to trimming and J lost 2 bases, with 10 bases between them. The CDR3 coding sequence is TGTGCCAGCAGTTTGTCGACGGGAAACACTGAAGCTTTCTTT. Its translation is CASSLSTGNTEAFF.

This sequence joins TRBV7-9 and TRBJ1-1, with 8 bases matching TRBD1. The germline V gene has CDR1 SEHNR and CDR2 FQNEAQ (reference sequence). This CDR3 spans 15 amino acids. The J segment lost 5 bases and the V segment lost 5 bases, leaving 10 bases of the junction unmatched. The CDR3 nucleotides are TGTGCCAGCAGCCCCCTGACAGGGGCTGGAACTGAAGCTTTCTTT. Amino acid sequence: CASSPLTGAGTEAFF.

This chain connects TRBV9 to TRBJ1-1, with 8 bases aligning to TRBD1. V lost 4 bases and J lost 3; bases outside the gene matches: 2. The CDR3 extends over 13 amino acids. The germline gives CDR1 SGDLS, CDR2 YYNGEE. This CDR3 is CASSLQGDTEAFF. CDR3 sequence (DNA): TGTGCCAGCAGCTTACAGGGGGACACTGAAGCTTTCTTT.

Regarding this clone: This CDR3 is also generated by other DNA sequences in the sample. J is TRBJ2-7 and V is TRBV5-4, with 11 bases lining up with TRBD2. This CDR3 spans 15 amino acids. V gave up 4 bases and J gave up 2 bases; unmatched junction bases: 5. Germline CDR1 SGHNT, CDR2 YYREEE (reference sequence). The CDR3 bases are TGTGCCAGCAGCCCCGGGACTAGCGGACCCTACGAGCAGTACTTC. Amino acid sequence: CASSPGTSGPYEQYF.

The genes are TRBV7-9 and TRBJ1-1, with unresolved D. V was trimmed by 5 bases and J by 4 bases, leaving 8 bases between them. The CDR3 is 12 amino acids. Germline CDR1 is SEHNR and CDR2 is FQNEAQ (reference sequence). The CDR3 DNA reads TGTGCCAGCAGCCAGACAAGCACTGAAGCTTTCTTT. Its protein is CASSQTSTEAFF.

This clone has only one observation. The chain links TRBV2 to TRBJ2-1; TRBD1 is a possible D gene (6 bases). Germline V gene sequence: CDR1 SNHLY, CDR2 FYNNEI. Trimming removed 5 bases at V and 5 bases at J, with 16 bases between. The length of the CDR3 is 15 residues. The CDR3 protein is CASSISRQVNNEQFF. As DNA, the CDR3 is TGTGCCAGCAGTATTTCGCGACAGGTAAACAATGAGCAGTTCTTC.

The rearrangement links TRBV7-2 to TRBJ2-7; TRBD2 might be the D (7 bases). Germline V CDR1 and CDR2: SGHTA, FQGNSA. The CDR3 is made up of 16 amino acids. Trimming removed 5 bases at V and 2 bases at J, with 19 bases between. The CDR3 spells CASSRDSGGATYEQYF. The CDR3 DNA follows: TGTGCCAGCAGCCGGGATTCTGGGGGGGCCACCTACGAGCAGTACTTC.